This TCR beta chain came from a study of low-dose radiotherapy and immunotherapy resistance in tumors. Study-level information: Every two weeks, cyclophosphamide 200 mg/m2 was infused one day before radiation plus immunotherapy.

Indicated time point: before trial treatment. Donors were given nivolumab, ipilimumab, aspirin, low-dose cyclophosphamide and low-dose radiotherapy. This clonotype was seen ten or more times. V was pared by 4 bases and J by 0 bases, with 16 bases between. This CDR3 contains 18 residues. The germline CDR1 and CDR2 sequences are MGHRA and YSYEKL. Gene-specific TRAV and TRBV primers were used for first-strand cDNA, covering alpha and beta chains. Using a constant-region primer together with a V-primer adapter, TCRs were subjected to around 20 PCR cycles of amplification. TCRdb re-derived calls from the reads in MiXCR, one entry per CDR3 protein. Altogether tens of thousands of distinct CDR3 sequences are present, around 17% being singletons, with the ten largest covering 2.8%.

This sequence was found in a male donor with prostate cancer. The sequencing here drew on PBMCs, taken before treatment. This chain uses TRBV4-1 with TRBJ2-6; weak D call: TRBD1 (6 bases). Here the CDR3 reads CASSPRAGAYSGANVLTF. The CDR3, as DNA: TGCGCCAGCAGCCCCAGGGCAGGGGCCTACTCTGGGGCCAACGTCCTGACTTTC.